This TCR beta chain was obtained from a study of T-cell reconstitution after alpha-beta-depleted transplantation in children. General study findings and limits: T-cell counts and diversity at one year post-transplant came mainly from newly produced T cells. Recipient T cells and thymic progenitors that survived were the source of the high TCRbeta diversity seen at day 60 in some patients.

Worth noting for this clonotype: No antigen is known for it.

Trimming cost V 5 bases and J 7 bases, with 23 bases left between them. The germline V gene has CDR1 MGHDK and CDR2 SYGVNS. CDR3 size: 16 residues. As it was prepared, the TCRbeta library received unique molecular identifiers. TCRdb re-called the PCR reads through MiXCR, storing one row per CDR3 protein. This table holds around 420,000 distinct CDR3 sequences, 16% found once. The receptor was isolated from a boy younger than two who had a stem cell transplant for Wiskott-Aldrich syndrome, so the T cells may come from the graft donor. V and J are TRBV25-1 and TRBJ2-5; D possibly corresponds to TRBD1 (6 bases). The specimen comprised PBMCs, mostly from graft donor cells, sampled 360 days after TCRalphabeta/CD19-depleted stem cell transplant. CDR3 in amino acids: CASSPTRGEIRWTQYF. CDR3 bases: TGTGCCAGCAGTCCTACCAGGGGCGAAATACGGTGGACCCAGTACTTC.